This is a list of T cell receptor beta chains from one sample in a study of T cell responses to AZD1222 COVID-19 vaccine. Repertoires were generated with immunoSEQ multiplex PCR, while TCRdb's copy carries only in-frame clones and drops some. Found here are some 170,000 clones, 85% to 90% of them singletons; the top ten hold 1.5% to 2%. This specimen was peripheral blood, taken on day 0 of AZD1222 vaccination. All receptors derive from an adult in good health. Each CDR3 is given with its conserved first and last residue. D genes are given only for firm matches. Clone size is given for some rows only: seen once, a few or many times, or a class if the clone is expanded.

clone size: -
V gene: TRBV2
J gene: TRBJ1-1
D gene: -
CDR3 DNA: TGTGCCAGCAGTGGGAGACAGGACACTGAAGCTTTCTTT
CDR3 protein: CASSGRQDTEAFF

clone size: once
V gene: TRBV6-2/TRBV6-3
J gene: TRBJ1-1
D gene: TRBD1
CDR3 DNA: TGTGCCAGCAGTGGACAGGGGGCGGTCACTGAAGCTTTCTTT
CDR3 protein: CASSGQGAVTEAFF

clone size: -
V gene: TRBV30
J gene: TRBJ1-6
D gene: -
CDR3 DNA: TGTGCCGGTTCATATAATTCACCCCTCCACTTT
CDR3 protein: CAGSYNSPLHF

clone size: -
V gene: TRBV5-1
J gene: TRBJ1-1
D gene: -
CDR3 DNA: TGCGCCAGCAGCCATCCGGGACAGAACACTGAAGCTTTCTTT
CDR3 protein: CASSHPGQNTEAFF

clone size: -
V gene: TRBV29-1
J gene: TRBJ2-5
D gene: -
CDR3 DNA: TGCAGCGTTGTTAGGACACGGAGAAGAGGTCAAGAGACCCAGTACTTC
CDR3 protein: CSVVRTRRRGQETQYF

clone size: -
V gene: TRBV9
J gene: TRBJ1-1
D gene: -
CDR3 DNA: TGTGCCAGCAGCGTAGAGGGGAACACTGAAGCTTTCTTT
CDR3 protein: CASSVEGNTEAFF

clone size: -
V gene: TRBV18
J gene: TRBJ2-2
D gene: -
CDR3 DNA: TGTGCCAGCTCACCTGCGAACAGTATGACCGGGGAGCTGTTTTTT
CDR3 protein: CASSPANSMTGELFF

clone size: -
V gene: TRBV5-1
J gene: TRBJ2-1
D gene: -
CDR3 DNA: TGCGCCAGCAGCTTATCCCCGCAAGGAGATGAGCAGTTCTTC
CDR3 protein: CASSLSPQGDEQFF

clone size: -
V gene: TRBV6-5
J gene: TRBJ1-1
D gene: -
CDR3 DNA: TGTGCCAGCAGTTCGGGTAGGGGACAAGCTGCTGAAGCTTTCTTT
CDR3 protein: CASSSGRGQAAEAFF

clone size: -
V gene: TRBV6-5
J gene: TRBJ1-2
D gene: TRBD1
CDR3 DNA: TGTGCCAGCAGTAGGACAGGGGGCGACGGCTATGGCTACACCTTC
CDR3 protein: CASSRTGGDGYGYTF

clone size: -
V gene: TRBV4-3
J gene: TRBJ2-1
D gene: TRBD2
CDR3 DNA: TGCGCCAGCAGCCAAGAGACTAGCGGGGGGAGGAAGCAGTTCTTC
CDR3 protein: CASSQETSGGRKQFF

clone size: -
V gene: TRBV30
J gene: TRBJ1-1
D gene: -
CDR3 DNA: TGTGCCTGGAGTCAGTGGGACGGGAACACTGAAGCTTTCTTT
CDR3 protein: CAWSQWDGNTEAFF

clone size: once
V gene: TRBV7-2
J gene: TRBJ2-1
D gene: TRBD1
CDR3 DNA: TGTGCCAGCAGCTTACTGGGGACAGGGGGAGACAATGAGCAGTTCTTC
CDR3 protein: CASSLLGTGGDNEQFF

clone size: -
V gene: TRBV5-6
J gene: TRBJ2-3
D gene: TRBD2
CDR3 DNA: TGTGCCAGCAGCCGAGGGCAGCGGGAGGCCACAGATACGCAGTATTTT
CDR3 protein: CASSRGQREATDTQYF

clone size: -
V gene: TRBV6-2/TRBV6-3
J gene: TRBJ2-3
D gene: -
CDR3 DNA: TGTGCCAGCAGTTACTCTCGGGAGTTTGATACGCAGTATTTT
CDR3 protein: CASSYSREFDTQYF

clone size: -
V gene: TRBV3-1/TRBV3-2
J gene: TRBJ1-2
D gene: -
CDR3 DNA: TGTGCCAGCAGCCAAGATTTGGCAGCTGCTATGGGCTACACCTTC
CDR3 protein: CASSQDLAAAMGYTF

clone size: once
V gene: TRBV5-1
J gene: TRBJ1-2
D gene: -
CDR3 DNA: TGCGCCAGCAGCTTCGGGGCCTTCTATGGCTACACCTTC
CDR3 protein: CASSFGAFYGYTF

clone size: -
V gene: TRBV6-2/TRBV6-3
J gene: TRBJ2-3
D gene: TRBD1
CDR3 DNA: TGTGCCAGCAGTTACGGGACAGACACAGATACGCAGTATTTT
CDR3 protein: CASSYGTDTDTQYF

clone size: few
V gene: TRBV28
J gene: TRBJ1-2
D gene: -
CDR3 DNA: TGTGCCAGCAGTTTATTTGGGAATGGCTACACCTTC
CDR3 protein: CASSLFGNGYTF

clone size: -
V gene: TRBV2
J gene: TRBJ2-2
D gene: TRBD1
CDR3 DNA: TGTGCCAGCCTAATAGACAGGGGGAGTACCGGGGAGCTGTTTTTT
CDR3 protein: CASLIDRGSTGELFF

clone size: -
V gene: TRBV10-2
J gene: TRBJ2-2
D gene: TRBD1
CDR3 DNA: TGCGCCAGCAGAGGACAGGGGGAGACCTTAGACGCGAACACCGGGGAGCTGTTTTTT
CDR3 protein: CASRGQGETLDANTGELFF

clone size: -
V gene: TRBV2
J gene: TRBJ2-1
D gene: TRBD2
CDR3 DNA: TGTGCCAGCAGTGCAACAACTTCAGCGGGAACGTACAATGAGCAGTTCTTC
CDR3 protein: CASSATTSAGTYNEQFF

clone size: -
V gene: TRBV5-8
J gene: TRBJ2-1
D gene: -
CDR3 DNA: TGTGCCAGCAGCTTCTATCGGGGGGCCAGGGATGAGCAGTTCTTC
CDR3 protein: CASSFYRGARDEQFF

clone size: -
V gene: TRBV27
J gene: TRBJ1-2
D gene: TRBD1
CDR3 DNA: TGTGCCAGCAGTCTAGGACAGGGACGTTGGGGTGGCTACACCTTC
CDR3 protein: CASSLGQGRWGGYTF

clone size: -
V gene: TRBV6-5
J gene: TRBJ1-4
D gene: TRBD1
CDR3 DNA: TGTGCCAGCAGTTACTACCTCAGGACAGGGAATGAAAAACTGTTTTTT
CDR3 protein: CASSYYLRTGNEKLFF

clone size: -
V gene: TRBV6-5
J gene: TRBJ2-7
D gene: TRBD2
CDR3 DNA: TGTGCCAGCAGTTACTTTACGGGGGGGACCTACGAGCAGTACTTC
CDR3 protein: CASSYFTGGTYEQYF

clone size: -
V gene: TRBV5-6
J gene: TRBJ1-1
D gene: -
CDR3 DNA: TGTGCCAGCAGCTTGGGTTCAGGTACTGAAGCTTTCTTT
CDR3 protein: CASSLGSGTEAFF

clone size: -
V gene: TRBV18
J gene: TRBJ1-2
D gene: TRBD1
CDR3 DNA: TGTGCCAGCTCACCATCGGGGGACAGCTTATACACCTTC
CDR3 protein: CASSPSGDSLYTF

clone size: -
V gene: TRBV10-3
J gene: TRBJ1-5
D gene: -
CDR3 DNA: TGTGCCATCAGTGAGGGCAGGGAGAATCAGCCCCAGCATTTT
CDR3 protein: CAISEGRENQPQHF

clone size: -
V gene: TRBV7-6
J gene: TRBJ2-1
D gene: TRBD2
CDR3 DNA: TGTGCCAGCAGCCCCATCGGGAGGGTGGAGCAGTTCTTC
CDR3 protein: CASSPIGRVEQFF

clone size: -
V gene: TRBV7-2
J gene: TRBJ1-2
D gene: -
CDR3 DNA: TGTGCCAGCAGCGAGCAGACAGGAAACTATGGCTACACCTTC
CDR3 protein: CASSEQTGNYGYTF

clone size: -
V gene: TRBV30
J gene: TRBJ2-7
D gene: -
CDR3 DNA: TGTGCCTGGAGTATGCAGGCCTACGAGCAGTACTTC
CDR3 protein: CAWSMQAYEQYF

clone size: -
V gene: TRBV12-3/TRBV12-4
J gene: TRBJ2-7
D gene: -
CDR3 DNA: TGTGCCAGCAGTTCAAACAGGGCTGGAGAGCAGTACTTC
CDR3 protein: CASSSNRAGEQYF

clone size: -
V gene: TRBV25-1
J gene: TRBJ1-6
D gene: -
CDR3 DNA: TGTGCCAGCAACCAGGGCCAACGGAATTCACCCCTCCACTTT
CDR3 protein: CASNQGQRNSPLHF

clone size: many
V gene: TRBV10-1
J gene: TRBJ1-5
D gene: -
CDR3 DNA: TGCGCCAGCAGTGTGGCAGGCAATCAGCCCCAGCATTTT
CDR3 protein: CASSVAGNQPQHF

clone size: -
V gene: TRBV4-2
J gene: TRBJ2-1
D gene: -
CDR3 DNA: TGTGCCAGCAGCCAATCGGAGCGGAGCTCCTACAATGAGCAGTTCTTC
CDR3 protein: CASSQSERSSYNEQFF

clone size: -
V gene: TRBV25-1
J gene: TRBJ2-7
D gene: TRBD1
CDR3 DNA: TGTGCCAGCAGTGCCCCGACAGGGGGGACCCCCGAGCAGTACTTC
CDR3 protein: CASSAPTGGTPEQYF

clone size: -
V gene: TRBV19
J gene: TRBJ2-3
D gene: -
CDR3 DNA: TGTGCCAGTAGTATCGCGACATTCACAGATACGCAGTATTTT
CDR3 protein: CASSIATFTDTQYF

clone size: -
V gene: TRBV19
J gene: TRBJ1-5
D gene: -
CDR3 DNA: TGTGCCAGTAGTACCAGGGCTCTTAGCAATCAGCCCCAGCATTTT
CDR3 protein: CASSTRALSNQPQHF

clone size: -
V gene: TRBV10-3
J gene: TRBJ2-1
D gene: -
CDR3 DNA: TGTGCCATCAGTGAGTCGGGTGGAAGCTACAATGAGCAGTTCTTC
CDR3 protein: CAISESGGSYNEQFF

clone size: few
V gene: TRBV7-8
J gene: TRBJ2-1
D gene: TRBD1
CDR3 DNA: TGTGCCAGCAGCCAAAACAGGGGTTCCTACAATGAGCAGTTCTTC
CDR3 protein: CASSQNRGSYNEQFF

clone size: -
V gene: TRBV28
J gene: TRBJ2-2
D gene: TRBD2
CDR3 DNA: TGTGCCAGCAGTTTAGTACTAGCGGGCACCGGGGAGCTGTTTTTT
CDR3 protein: CASSLVLAGTGELFF